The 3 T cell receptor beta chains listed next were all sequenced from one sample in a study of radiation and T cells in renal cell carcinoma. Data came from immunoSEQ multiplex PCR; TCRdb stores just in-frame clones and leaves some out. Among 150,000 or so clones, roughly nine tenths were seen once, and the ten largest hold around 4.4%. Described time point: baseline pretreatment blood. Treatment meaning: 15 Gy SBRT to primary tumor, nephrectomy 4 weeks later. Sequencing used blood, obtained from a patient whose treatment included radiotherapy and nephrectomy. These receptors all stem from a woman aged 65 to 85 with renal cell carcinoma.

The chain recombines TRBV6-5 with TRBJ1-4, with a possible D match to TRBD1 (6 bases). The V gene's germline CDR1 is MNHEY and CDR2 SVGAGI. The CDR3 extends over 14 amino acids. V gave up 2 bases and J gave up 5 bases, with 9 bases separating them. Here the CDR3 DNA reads TGTGCCAGCAGTTACGTAGGGGGAAATGAAAAACTGTTTTTT. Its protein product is CASSYVGGNEKLFF.

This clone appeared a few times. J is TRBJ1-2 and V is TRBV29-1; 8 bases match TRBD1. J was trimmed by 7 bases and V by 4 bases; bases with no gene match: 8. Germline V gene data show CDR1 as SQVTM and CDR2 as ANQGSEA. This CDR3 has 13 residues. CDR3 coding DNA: TGCAGCGTTGGAGACAGGGGAATTGCTGGCTACACCTTC. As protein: CSVGDRGIAGYTF.

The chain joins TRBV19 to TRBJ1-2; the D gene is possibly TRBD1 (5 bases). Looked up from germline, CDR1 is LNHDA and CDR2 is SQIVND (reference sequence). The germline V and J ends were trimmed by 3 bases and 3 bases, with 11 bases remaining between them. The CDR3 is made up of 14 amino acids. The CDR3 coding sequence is TGTGCCAGTAGTATCCAGGGTATAGACTATGGCTACACCTTC. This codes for CASSIQGIDYGYTF.